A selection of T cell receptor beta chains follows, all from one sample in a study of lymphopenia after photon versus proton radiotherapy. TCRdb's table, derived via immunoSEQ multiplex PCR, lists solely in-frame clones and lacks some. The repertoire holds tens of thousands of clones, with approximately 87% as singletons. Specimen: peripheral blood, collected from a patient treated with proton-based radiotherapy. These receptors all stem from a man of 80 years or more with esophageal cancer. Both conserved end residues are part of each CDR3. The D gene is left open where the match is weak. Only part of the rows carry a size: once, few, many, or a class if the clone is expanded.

CASSLGQGKNIQYF | TGTGCCAGCAGTCTTGGACAGGGGAAAAACATTCAGTACTTC | TRBJ2-4 | once | TRBD1 | TRBV6-5
CASSRPGTGNYGYTF | TGTGCCAGCAGCCGTCCCGGGACAGGGAACTATGGCTACACCTTC | TRBJ1-2 | . | . | TRBV21-1
CASSPDQGATNEQFF | TGTGCCAGCTCACCGGACCAGGGGGCAACGAATGAGCAGTTCTTC | TRBJ2-1 | . | TRBD1 | TRBV18
CASSPQGHVMNTEAFF | TGTGCCAGCAGCCCCCAAGGGCACGTTATGAACACTGAAGCTTTCTTT | TRBJ1-1 | . | . | TRBV4-2
CASSLPSNYGYTF | TGTGCCAGCAGCTTGCCTTCAAACTATGGCTACACCTTC | TRBJ1-2 | once | . | TRBV5-6
CASSQDPGLVIGEQFF | TGTGCCAGCAGCCAAGACCCGGGACTAGTGATTGGGGAGCAGTTCTTC | TRBJ2-1 | . | TRBD2 | TRBV14
CAISEAGGNYNEQFF | TGTGCCATCAGTGAGGCGGGTGGGAACTACAATGAGCAGTTCTTC | TRBJ2-1 | once | . | TRBV10-3
CAWSVGLAGKDTQYF | TGTGCCTGGAGTGTGGGACTAGCGGGGAAAGATACGCAGTATTTT | TRBJ2-3 | few | TRBD2 | TRBV30
CAWRERGGDQPQHF | TGTGCCTGGCGAGAGAGAGGGGGCGATCAGCCCCAGCATTTT | TRBJ1-5 | many | TRBD1 | TRBV30
CSVRDRGWNNEQFF | TGCAGCGTCCGGGACAGGGGGTGGAACAATGAGCAGTTCTTC | TRBJ2-1 | . | TRBD1 | TRBV29-1
CASSQDGGRGELLAKNIQYF | TGCGCCAGCAGCCAAGATGGCGGCAGGGGCGAACTATTAGCCAAAAACATTCAGTACTTC | TRBJ2-4 | . | . | TRBV4-1
CASSLSGGEAQYF | TGTGCCAGCAGCTTGTCAGGGGGCGAGGCGCAGTATTTT | TRBJ2-3 | . | TRBD1 | TRBV5-4
CASSTRTSGSYEQYF | TGCGCCAGCAGCACCCGGACTAGCGGGAGCTACGAGCAGTACTTC | TRBJ2-7 | . | TRBD2 | TRBV5-1
CASSQDPGTAYEQYF | TGCGCCAGCAGCCAAGACCCCGGGACAGCTTACGAGCAGTACTTC | TRBJ2-7 | . | TRBD1 | TRBV4-3
CASSPATSGGAFEQYF | TGTGCCAGCTCACCTGCAACTAGCGGGGGGGCGTTTGAGCAGTACTTC | TRBJ2-7 | . | TRBD2 | TRBV18
CASSNQETQYF | TGTGCCAGTAGTAACCAAGAGACCCAGTACTTC | TRBJ2-5 | . | . | TRBV19
CASQSPATNEKLFF | TGTGCCAGCCAATCTCCTGCAACTAATGAAAAACTGTTTTTT | TRBJ1-4 | . | . | TRBV6-6
CASSIGTASSYEQYF | TGTGCCAGCAGCATCGGGACAGCGAGCTCCTACGAGCAGTACTTC | TRBJ2-7 | . | . | TRBV21-1
CASSVTGNVYGYTF | TGTGCCAGCAGCGTGACAGGGAACGTCTATGGCTACACCTTC | TRBJ1-2 | . | TRBD1 | TRBV25-1
CASSDMYNEQYF | TGTGCCAGCTCGGACATGTACAACGAGCAGTACTTC | TRBJ2-7 | once | . | TRBV5-4
CASSLGAGLGNTDTQYF | TGTGCCAGCAGCTTAGGAGCAGGGTTAGGTAACACAGATACGCAGTATTTT | TRBJ2-3 | . | . | TRBV11-2
CASGSPLGHTGELFF | TGTGCCAGCGGATCCCCACTAGGACACACCGGGGAGCTGTTTTTT | TRBJ2-2 | . | . | TRBV7-9
CASSSSPVGWTEAFF | TGTGCCAGTAGTTCCTCCCCCGTGGGGTGGACTGAAGCTTTCTTT | TRBJ1-1 | . | . | TRBV19
CASSDTFPYEQYF | TGCGCCAGCAGTGATACATTCCCCTACGAGCAGTACTTC | TRBJ2-7 | . | . | TRBV10-1
CASSYSSGPYEQYF | TGTGCCAGCAGTTACTCTAGCGGCCCCTACGAGCAGTACTTC | TRBJ2-7 | . | . | TRBV6-5
CAVRASGNTGELFF | TGTGCCGTCCGTGCCAGCGGGAACACCGGGGAGCTGTTTTTT | TRBJ2-2 | . | . | TRBV10-3
CASSVDSYGYTF | TGTGCCAGCAGCGTAGACAGCTATGGCTACACCTTC | TRBJ1-2 | . | . | TRBV9
CASSIREAIYGYTF | TGTGCCAGTAGTATACGAGAGGCTATATATGGCTACACCTTC | TRBJ1-2 | . | . | TRBV19
CASSPSTRENTEAFF | TGTGCCAGCTCACCGTCGACCAGGGAGAACACTGAAGCTTTCTTT | TRBJ1-1 | few | . | TRBV18
CASSGTGGNQPQHF | TGTGCCAGTAGCGGGACAGGGGGAAATCAGCCCCAGCATTTT | TRBJ1-5 | once | TRBD1 | TRBV19
CASSPRWRGREAGANVLTF | TGTGCCAGCAGCCCCCGTTGGAGGGGGCGCGAAGCTGGGGCCAACGTCCTGACTTTC | TRBJ2-6 | once | . | TRBV7-8
CASSLSGENEQYF | TGTGCCAGCAGTTTGTCAGGGGAGAACGAGCAGTACTTC | TRBJ2-7 | . | . | TRBV27
CASSLGQTGVQETQYF | TGTGCCAGCAGCTTAGGACAGACAGGGGTTCAAGAGACCCAGTACTTC | TRBJ2-5 | . | TRBD1 | TRBV11-3
CATSRGDRNTEAFF | TGTGCCACCAGCAGAGGGGACCGAAACACTGAAGCTTTCTTT | TRBJ1-1 | . | . | TRBV15
CASVSRPSGAEQFF | TGTGCCAGTGTCTCCAGGCCCTCGGGAGCTGAGCAGTTCTTC | TRBJ2-1 | . | . | TRBV6-1
CASSPGFTYGYTF | TGTGCCAGCAGTCCAGGGTTTACCTATGGCTACACCTTC | TRBJ1-2 | . | . | TRBV7-9
CASGRGGSYNEQFF | TGTGCCAGCGGTAGGGGGGGGAGCTACAATGAGCAGTTCTTC | TRBJ2-1 | . | . | TRBV27